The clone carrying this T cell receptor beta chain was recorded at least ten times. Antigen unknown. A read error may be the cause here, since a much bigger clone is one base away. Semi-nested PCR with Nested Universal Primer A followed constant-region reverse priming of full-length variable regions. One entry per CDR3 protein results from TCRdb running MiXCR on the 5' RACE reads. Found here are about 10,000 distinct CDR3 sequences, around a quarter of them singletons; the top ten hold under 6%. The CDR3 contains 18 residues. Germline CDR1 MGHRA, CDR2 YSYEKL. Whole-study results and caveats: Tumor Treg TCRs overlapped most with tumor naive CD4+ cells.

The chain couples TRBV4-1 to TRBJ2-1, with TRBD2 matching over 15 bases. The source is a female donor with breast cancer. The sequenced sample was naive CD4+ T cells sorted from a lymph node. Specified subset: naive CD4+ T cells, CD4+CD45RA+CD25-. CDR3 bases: TGCGCCAGCAGCCATGGGACTAGCGGGAGGCGAGGGTACAATGAGCAGCTCTTC. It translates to CASSHGTSGRRGYNEQLF.